One and the same sample provided the 9 T cell receptor beta chains below, sequenced in a study of beta chain features in type 1 diabetes. Study results and limitations: For Type 1 diabetes patients, all four CD4+ subsets carried TCRB CDR3s that were moderately but significantly shorter.

Antigen specificity for these receptors is unknown. Sequencing targeted expressed TCRB transcripts, as all isolated RNA had been reverse transcribed. Some clones are missing from TCRdb's copy, which holds only in-frame ones; the method was immunoSEQ multiplex PCR. This sample carries approximately 250,000 clones, 16% of them seen once, and the ten largest clones take approximately 0.081%. The sequenced sample was naive CD4+ T cells from blood. Receptor source: a young man with type 1 diabetes.

V and J are TRBV10-3 and TRBJ2-5, with D possibly TRBD1 on 5 matching bases. Germline V CDR1 and CDR2: ENHRY, SYGVKD. The CDR3 sequence is 12 residues long. Trimming cost V 6 bases and J 2 bases, with 7 bases left between them. CDR3 sequence reads: CAISDRQETQYF. CDR3 coding DNA: TGTGCCATCAGCGACAGACAAGAGACCCAGTACTTC.

The chain recombines TRBV29-1 with TRBJ1-5, with D uncertain. Trimming took 5 bases from V and 0 from J, leaving 5 bases between them. The CDR3 runs 12 residues. The germline CDR1 and CDR2 sequences are SQVTM and ANQGSEA. CDR3 coding DNA: TGCAGCGTTTCTTATAGCAATCAGCCCCAGCATTTT. Encoded protein: CSVSYSNQPQHF.

The chain couples TRBV30 to TRBJ1-2; no clear D gene. Germline-derived CDR1 and CDR2 are GTSNPN and SVGIG (reference sequence). The length of the CDR3 is 14 residues. Deletions cut 1 base from V and 6 bases from J, with 15 bases between. CDR3 loop: CAWSAKSVRDGYTF. The CDR3 nucleotides are TGTGCCTGGAGTGCTAAATCTGTCCGTGATGGCTACACCTTC.

This clone was seen more than once but under ten times. The genes are TRBV29-1 and TRBJ1-1, with unresolved D. V lost 5 bases and J lost 6, with 10 bases in between. Germline CDR1 reads SQVTM; CDR2 reads ANQGSEA. The CDR3 consists of 11 residues. CDR3 DNA sequence: TGCAGCGTTACGCGGGCCTCTGAAGCTTTCTTT. Protein sequence: CSVTRASEAFF. Full variable domain (outside the CDR3, taken from reference TRBV29-1 and TRBJ1-1): SAVISQKPSRDICQRGTSLTIQCQVDSQVTMMFWYRQQPGQSLTLIATANQGSEATYESGFVIDKFPISRPNLTFSTLTVSNMSPEDSSIYLCSVTRASEAFFGQGTRLTVV.

This clone has a handful of counts. The DNA for the CDR3 is TGCGCCAGCAGCCGACTAGCGGGAGCCTCCTACGAGCAGTACTTC. Encoded protein: CASSRLAGASYEQYF. The chain joins TRBV4-1 to TRBJ2-7; 12 bases line up with TRBD2. V dropped 4 bases and J dropped 0; count of bases not matched to a gene: 1. Germline loops: CDR1 MGHRA, CDR2 YSYEKL. The CDR3 has 15 residues.

The gene calls are TRBV30 and TRBJ1-1; the D is unclear. Between the trimmed V and J ends, which lost 0 bases and 7 bases, there was a span of 6 bases. CDR1 is GTSNPN and CDR2 is SVGIG in the germline V gene (reference sequence). The CDR3 runs 11 residues. The CDR3 sequence is CAWSVISEAFF. CDR3 coding DNA: TGTGCCTGGAGTGTAATAAGTGAAGCTTTCTTT.

This clone has more than one count but fewer than ten. The chain recombines TRBV15 with TRBJ1-4, with D unclear. V lost 0 bases, J lost 5 bases, and 10 bases lay in between. CDR3 length: 15 residues. The germline gives CDR1 LNHNV, CDR2 YYDKDF (reference sequence). This CDR3 reads CATSRDRGQNEKLFF. The CDR3 coding sequence is TGTGCCACCAGCAGAGATCGTGGTCAAAATGAAAAACTGTTTTTT.

The table lists this clone with a few counts. V usage is TRBV5-1 and J usage is TRBJ2-1; 10 bases match TRBD2. The CDR3 extends over 15 amino acids. The germline V gene has CDR1 SGHRS and CDR2 YFSETQ. The trim removed 2 bases at V and 5 bases at J, leaving 4 bases unmatched. In DNA form, the CDR3 reads TGCGCCAGCAGCTTCGTAGCGGGAGGAGACAATGAGCAGTTCTTC. Protein product: CASSFVAGGDNEQFF.

This clone was counted only a few times. This rearrangement joins TRBV29-1 to TRBJ2-1; D ambiguous. Trimming cost V 2 bases and J 4 bases, with 6 bases left between them. The germline V gene encodes CDR1 SQVTM and CDR2 ANQGSEA. CDR3 size: 12 residues. CDR3 bases: TGCAGCGTTGAACACACATACAATGAGCAGTTCTTC. It translates to CSVEHTYNEQFF.